This TCR beta chain appears in the sequencing data of a study of blood T cell repertoires in COVID-19. The wider study: From T cells, B-cell-depleted T cells, or PBMCs came the material, which was cDNA or gDNA.

Methods used by the authors: Reference gene primer amplification in the assay estimated nucleated cell counts. Clones were read by immunoSEQ multiplex PCR, and TCRdb kept only the in-frame ones, dropping some. The V and J calls and clone size are taken from that table; D and trimming were inferred from the DNA. Among 200,000 or so clones listed, 80% were seen once. From germline, CDR1 is LGHDT and CDR2 YNNKEL (reference sequence). This CDR3 is built from 16 residues. With V trimmed by 3 bases and J by 4 bases, 11 bases remained unmatched. Sequenced sample: peripheral blood. The receptor was derived from an older woman with acute or convalescent COVID-19. The chain joins TRBV3-1 (or the pseudogene TRBV3-2) to TRBJ1-2; 7 bases fit TRBD1. The CDR3 DNA is TGTGCCAGCAGCCACCGAGGGGGCGAAGGGAGCTATGGCTACACCTTC. It yields the protein CASSHRGGEGSYGYTF.